The clone carrying this TCR beta chain was seen only a few times. This specimen belongs to a study of chronic HIV infection and antiretroviral therapy. In TCRdb, the 5' RACE reads were re-called with MiXCR into one record per CDR3 protein. The profile shows some 38,000 distinct CDR3 sequences, 8% to 10% of them singletons. Germline V gene lookup returns CDR1 SGHDT and CDR2 YYEEEE. V was clipped by 4 bases and J by 7 bases; unmatched bases: 8. The CDR3 runs to 15 residues. V usage is TRBV5-6 and J usage is TRBJ1-2, with 12 bases that match TRBD1. The TCR originated in an adult who had HIV and had not received antiretroviral therapy, or was an uninfected healthy control (not recorded which). Sequencing was done on a sample of peripheral blood. The CDR3 loop reads CASSPGTGGFGGYTF. As DNA, the CDR3 is TGTGCCAGCAGCCCTGGGACAGGGGGCTTCGGTGGCTACACCTTC.